The next 10 T cell receptor beta chains were all read from a single sample in a study of blood T cells in healthy people across ages. Next came a second PCR, run for about 7 to 12 cycles, which used a sample-barcoded 5' primer along with a J-beta primer mix. TCRdb reprocessed the 5' RACE reads via MiXCR and lists one record per CDR3 protein. The profile covers more than 600,000 distinct CDR3 sequences, with roughly 25% appearing a single time and 9.4% taken by the ten largest. This sample also appeared in a second study, on T cells of mothers and their children.

Sequenced input: blood. The receptors derive from a boy between 5 and 17 years old in good health.

The chain uses TRBV29-1 and TRBJ2-1, with no clear D. V lost 7 bases, J lost 1 base, and 11 bases lay in between. Germline loops: CDR1 SQVTM, CDR2 ANQGSEA. This CDR3 has 13 amino acids. The CDR3 sequence: CSAQSASYNEQFF. The CDR3 DNA reads as TGCAGCGCCCAATCGGCGTCCTACAATGAGCAGTTCTTC.

This CDR3 is CASSGPGAYEQYF. CDR3 DNA sequence: TGTGCCAGCAGCGGGCCGGGGGCATACGAGCAGTACTTC. The V gene is TRBV9, the J gene TRBJ2-7; D tentatively fits TRBD1 or TRBD2 (6 bases each). Deletions cut 3 bases from V and 4 bases from J, with 11 bases between. The V gene's germline CDR1 is SGDLS and CDR2 YYNGEE. This CDR3 contains 13 residues.

This clonotype was seen a single time. The chain couples TRBV12-3 or TRBV12-4 to TRBJ1-2, with 7 bases matching TRBD1. V lost 5 bases to trimming and J lost 8 bases; unmatched junction nucleotides: 11. The CDR3 loop spans 14 amino acids. The CDR3 nucleotides are TGTGCCAGCAGTAGTGGACAGGCTCTAGTAGGCTACACCTTC. This gives the protein CASSSGQALVGYTF.

The chain links TRBV7-3 to TRBJ1-1; 12 bases are shared with TRBD1. The ends lost 5 bases at V and 11 bases at J; junction bases unmatched: 6. Germline V gives CDR1 SGHTA, CDR2 FQGTGA. This CDR3 has 13 amino acids. CDR3 coding DNA: TGTGCCAGCAGCCATCCGGGACAGGGGGCGGCTTTCTTT. Amino acids: CASSHPGQGAAFF.

This clonotype was counted between two and nine times. The chain carries TRBV10-3 and TRBJ2-5; 14 bases are shared with TRBD2. Germline CDR1 and CDR2: ENHRY and SYGVKD. The CDR3 spans 15 residues. The J segment lost 5 bases and the V segment lost 4 bases, leaving 3 bases of the junction unmatched. The CDR3 DNA is TGTGCCATCAGTGGTGGGACTAGCGGGAGTGAGACCCAGTACTTC. It encodes CAISGGTSGSETQYF.

The chain uses TRBV6-5 and TRBJ2-2; TRBD2 might be the D (6 bases). Per the germline V gene, CDR1 is MNHEY and CDR2 is SVGAGI. This CDR3 comprises 20 residues. Trimming took 2 bases from V and 4 from J, leaving 26 bases between them. This CDR3 is CASSYAGQASSRRGTGELFF. CDR3 in DNA: TGTGCCAGCAGTTACGCCGGGCAGGCGTCGAGTCGGCGGGGCACCGGGGAGCTGTTTTTT.

V and J are TRBV7-2 and TRBJ1-5, with D possibly matching TRBD1 (6 bases). Germline-derived CDR1 and CDR2 are SGHTA and FQGNSA. Deletions cut 5 bases from V and 3 bases from J, with 11 bases between. This CDR3 spans 14 amino acids. The CDR3 DNA sequence: TGTACCAGCAGCCTGGGACACCTCAATCAGCCCCAGCATTTT. Translation: CTSSLGHLNQPQHF. Complete variable domain (other parts from reference TRBV7-2 and TRBJ1-5): GAGVSQSPSNKVTEKGKDVELRCDPISGHTALYWYRQSLGQGLEFLIYFQGNSAPDKSGLPSDRFSAERTGGSVSTLTIQRTQQEDSAVYLCTSSLGHLNQPQHFGDGTRLSIL.

This chain joins TRBV9 and TRBJ2-2; TRBD1 agrees at 11 bases. The CDR3 is 17 amino acids. V dropped 0 bases and J dropped 6; count of bases not matched to a gene: 7. Looked up from germline, CDR1 is SGDLS and CDR2 is YYNGEE. The CDR3 region is CASSVGTGGVFPGELFF. The CDR3 nucleotides read TGTGCCAGCAGCGTAGGGACAGGGGGCGTTTTTCCCGGGGAGCTGTTTTTT.

This clonotype was seen a handful of times. J is TRBJ2-1 and V is TRBV29-1; 9 bases align to TRBD2. The CDR3 runs to 15 residues. V lost 5 bases, J lost 4 bases, and 9 bases stayed unmatched. Per germline, CDR1 SQVTM and CDR2 ANQGSEA. CDR3 loop: CSVSPLAGLYNEQFF. CDR3 coding DNA: TGCAGCGTTTCACCGCTAGCGGGACTTTACAATGAGCAGTTCTTC.

This clonotype was seen more than once but under ten times. CDR3 DNA: TGTGCCAGCAGCTGGGACAGCTTTCCGGAGACCCAGTACTTC. Translated, it gives CASSWDSFPETQYF. This chain joins TRBV7-2 and TRBJ2-5, with TRBD1 matching over 7 bases. V was clipped by 4 bases and J by 5 bases; unmatched bases: 7. This CDR3 has 14 residues. Germline-derived CDR1 and CDR2 are SGHTA and FQGNSA.